These T cell receptor beta chains were read from a single sample in a study of blood T cell repertoires in COVID-19. Sequencing was performed with immunoSEQ multiplex PCR; in TCRdb, only in-frame clones are kept and a portion is missing. The sample lists 150,000 to 200,000 clones, more than 80% occurring once. Sequenced input: peripheral blood. The receptors come from a human donor in a cohort sampled during active COVID-19. Both conserved end residues are part of each CDR3. Fields, in order: D gene, J gene, V gene, CDR3 protein. The D gene is left open where the match is weak.

>NA|TRBJ1-1|TRBV6-5
CASSYFTYTEAFF
>TRBD1|TRBJ1-2|TRBV14
CASRGQGATGYTF
>NA|TRBJ2-3|TRBV30
CAWNVGLMGDTQYF
>NA|TRBJ2-2|TRBV19
CASNEGWRVGSGELFF
>NA|TRBJ2-7|TRBV30
CALSLPYEQYF
>NA|TRBJ1-4|TRBV9
CASSPPRGRELFF
>TRBD1|TRBJ2-3|TRBV6-5
CASSYQPTGEMEYF
>NA|TRBJ1-5|TRBV6-5
CASSPVSSQPQHF
>NA|TRBJ1-5|TRBV7-2
CASSLAPWGEPQHF
>TRBD1|TRBJ1-6|TRBV11-3
CASSSQGAGSPLHF
>TRBD1|TRBJ2-5|TRBV7-2
CASSSRGRRETQYF
>TRBD1|TRBJ1-2|TRBV11-1
CASSLSPGQANYGYTF
>NA|TRBJ2-2|TRBV12-5
CASGQDSLNTGELFF
>TRBD2|TRBJ2-3|TRBV19
CASNPLAGGPTDTQYF
>NA|TRBJ2-6|TRBV4-3
CASSQARASGANVLTF
>NA|TRBJ2-4|TRBV27
CASRDPRAGKNIQYF
>NA|TRBJ2-5|TRBV5-4
CASSLAEETQYF
>TRBD1|TRBJ1-2|TRBV10-3
CAISEGTGEKYGYTF
>NA|TRBJ2-3|TRBV24-1
CATSDPRLQGGPQYF
>TRBD1|TRBJ2-7|TRBV28
CASSGTGTLGEQYF
>TRBD2|TRBJ2-3|TRBV7-2
CASSRGESTDTQYF
>NA|TRBJ2-4|TRBV19
CASSIMVGPGGFSAKNIQYF
>NA|TRBJ2-2|TRBV7-9
CASSLALGGNTGELFF